The rows below give T cell receptor beta chains drawn from one sample of a study of blood T cells in healthy people across ages. TCRdb fed the 5' RACE reads into MiXCR, producing one record per CDR3 protein. The sample has 1.5 million to 2 million distinct CDR3 sequences, about 30% seen once. The sample was blood. All receptors derive from a woman aged 25 to 45 in good health. CDR3s include the opening cysteine and the closing phenylalanine or tryptophan. A D gene is named only where the DNA matches it firmly. Where a row states a size, it is once, few, many or the class of an expanded clone; other rows omit it.

v_gene: TRBV7-8; d_gene: .; abundance: many; j_gene: TRBJ2-5; CDR3aa: CASSLEDGETQYF; CDR3nt: TGTGCCAGCAGTCTTGAGGACGGAGAGACCCAGTACTTC
v_gene: TRBV29-1; d_gene: TRBD2; abundance: many; j_gene: TRBJ2-3; CDR3aa: CSVEAGGLSTDTQYF; CDR3nt: TGCAGCGTTGAGGCCGGGGGGTTATCCACAGATACGCAGTATTTT
v_gene: TRBV10-3; d_gene: .; abundance: few; j_gene: TRBJ2-1; CDR3aa: CAIRPLDSYNEQFF; CDR3nt: TGTGCCATCAGACCTCTCGACTCCTACAATGAGCAGTTCTTC
v_gene: TRBV20-1; d_gene: .; abundance: .; j_gene: TRBJ1-5; CDR3aa: CNASKSGLWGNQPQHF; CDR3nt: TGCAATGCTAGCAAATCAGGGCTCTGGGGCAATCAGCCCCAGCATTTT
v_gene: TRBV9; d_gene: .; abundance: few; j_gene: TRBJ2-3; CDR3aa: CASSVARARGTDTQYF; CDR3nt: TGTGCCAGCAGCGTCGCAAGAGCGAGGGGCACAGATACGCAGTATTTT
v_gene: TRBV28; d_gene: TRBD1; abundance: few; j_gene: TRBJ1-4; CDR3aa: CASRATGGTNEKLFF; CDR3nt: TGTGCCAGCAGAGCTACAGGGGGGACTAATGAAAAACTGTTTTTT
v_gene: TRBV5-1; d_gene: .; abundance: .; j_gene: TRBJ2-5; CDR3aa: CASSLASQLGGTQYF; CDR3nt: TGCGCCAGCAGCTTGGCCTCACAGCTAGGGGGGACCCAGTACTTC
v_gene: TRBV20-1; d_gene: TRBD2; abundance: few; j_gene: TRBJ2-1; CDR3aa: CSARGGLAGGSSYNEQFF; CDR3nt: TGCAGTGCTAGAGGGGGACTAGCGGGAGGTAGCTCCTACAATGAGCAGTTCTTC
v_gene: TRBV7-2; d_gene: .; abundance: many; j_gene: TRBJ2-1; CDR3aa: CASREDRERQFF; CDR3nt: TGTGCCAGCAGGGAAGATCGCGAGAGGCAGTTCTTC
v_gene: TRBV19; d_gene: .; abundance: few; j_gene: TRBJ1-2; CDR3aa: CATSQEGYNGYTF; CDR3nt: TGTGCCACCTCCCAAGAGGGTTATAATGGCTACACCTTC
v_gene: TRBV5-1; d_gene: TRBD2; abundance: few; j_gene: TRBJ2-1; CDR3aa: CASSWTSGGRDEQFF; CDR3nt: TGCGCCAGCAGCTGGACTAGCGGGGGTCGGGATGAGCAGTTCTTC
v_gene: TRBV4-1; d_gene: .; abundance: many; j_gene: TRBJ2-7; CDR3aa: CASSQVQSYEQYF; CDR3nt: TGCGCCAGCAGCCAAGTTCAGAGCTACGAGCAGTACTTC
v_gene: TRBV29-1; d_gene: .; abundance: few; j_gene: TRBJ2-3; CDR3aa: CSVTGQTVMSTDTQYF; CDR3nt: TGCAGCGTTACCGGACAGACAGTAATGAGCACAGATACGCAGTATTTT
v_gene: TRBV14; d_gene: .; abundance: .; j_gene: TRBJ1-6; CDR3aa: CASSPQQGANSPLHF; CDR3nt: TGTGCCAGCAGCCCTCAGCAGGGTGCGAATTCACCCCTCCACTTT
v_gene: TRBV29-1; d_gene: TRBD1; abundance: .; j_gene: TRBJ1-3; CDR3aa: CSVPKEGGGGVGNTIYF; CDR3nt: TGCAGCGTCCCAAAGGAAGGAGGAGGGGGCGTAGGAAACACCATATATTTT
v_gene: TRBV28; d_gene: .; abundance: .; j_gene: TRBJ1-4; CDR3aa: CAITLRGRDLFF; CDR3nt: TGTGCCATCACCTTAAGGGGCCGGGATCTGTTTTTT